One and the same sample provided the 5 T cell receptor beta chains below, sequenced in a study of T cells after yellow fever vaccination. TCRdb ran MiXCR on the 5' RACE reads and lists one entry per CDR3 protein. The sample has some 320,000 distinct CDR3 sequences, about 10% seen once. Source: CD4+ T cells sorted from PBMCs, taken 45 days after the yellow fever booster vaccination. The receptors shown here come from a man aged 18-30 years who received the YFV17D yellow fever vaccine.

In nucleotides, the CDR3 is TGCGCCAGCAGCCCACGACTAGCGGGGAATTACAATGAGCAGTTCTTC. Translation gives CASSPRLAGNYNEQFF. The rearrangement links TRBV4-1 to TRBJ2-1; 11 nucleotides line up with TRBD2. The CDR3 is 16 residues long. Germline assignment: CDR1 MGHRA and CDR2 YSYEKL. With 4 bases clipped from V and 4 bases from J, the junction kept 6 bases outside the gene matches.

The chain links TRBV20-1 to TRBJ2-5, with D possibly TRBD2 on 5 matching bases. The germline CDR1 and CDR2 sequences are DFQATT and SNEGSKA (reference sequence). This CDR3 has 13 residues. V lost 3 bases, J lost 10 bases, and 18 bases lay in between. The CDR3 loop is CSASRSGSFSQYF. CDR3 DNA sequence: TGCAGTGCTAGTCGAAGCGGTAGCTTTAGCCAGTACTTC.

This sequence joins TRBV7-3 and TRBJ2-1; TRBD2 is a possible D gene (6 bases). This CDR3 spans 15 amino acids. Per germline, CDR1 SGHTA and CDR2 FQGTGA. The V gene lost 5 bases and the J gene lost 0 bases, with 11 bases spanning the gap. CDR3 amino acids: CASSPLGGSYNEQFF. DNA of the CDR3: TGTGCCAGCAGCCCATTGGGGGGCTCCTACAATGAGCAGTTCTTC.

This clonotype was detected only a few times. An end of the junction does not agree with germline; a read error may underlie this. The V and J genes are TRBV27 and TRBJ2-3; maybe TRBD2 (6 bases). Germline V lookup: CDR1 MNHEY, CDR2 SMNVEV (reference sequence). The CDR3 contains 20 residues. The CDR3 bases are TGTGCCAGCCTCGGACTAACCCGGTACGGCCTCAACTCTAGCACAGATACACAGTATTTT. As protein: CASLGLTRYGLNSSTDTQYF.

In its sample, this clonotype was seen a few times. V usage is TRBV28 and J usage is TRBJ1-2; a possible D gene is TRBD1 (6 bases). In germline, CDR1 is MDHEN, CDR2 SYDVKM. Trimming cost V 7 bases and J 7 bases, with 28 bases left between them. The CDR3 extends over 17 amino acids. The CDR3 is CASTFVVYRASFSGYTF. DNA for the CDR3: TGTGCCAGCACATTTGTCGTATACAGGGCGAGTTTCAGTGGCTACACCTTC.